These 14 T cell receptor beta chains came from one sample sequenced in a study of regulatory T cells in long-lasting Graves disease. Time point noted: persistent/refractory GD, antithyroid drugs over 5 years with positive TRAb. RNA extracted from PBMCs served as the sequencing template. Arm-PCR of CDR3 regions and iRepertoire HTBI primers were the basis on which TCR beta libraries were built. TCRdb re-called the multiplex PCR reads through MiXCR, storing one row per CDR3 protein. The sample has roughly 360,000 distinct CDR3 sequences; roughly 25% are singletons. Sequenced here: peripheral blood mononuclear cells (PBMCs), sampled when the disease was refractory, from a patient treated with antithyroid drugs. These receptors originate from a woman aged 40 to 49 with Graves disease.

The sample holds many counts of this clonotype. In DNA, the CDR3 is TGTGCCAGCCGACTGACAGGGGGCGGGTGGGCTGAAGCTTTCTTT. It yields the protein CASRLTGGGWAEAFF. This chain joins TRBV27 and TRBJ1-1; 10 bases fit TRBD1. The J segment lost 6 bases and the V segment lost 8 bases, leaving 12 bases of the junction unmatched. The CDR3 runs 15 residues. CDR1 and CDR2 (germline): MNHEY, SMNVEV (reference sequence).

This clonotype was found a few times. V and J are TRBV29-1 and TRBJ1-1; 7 nucleotides align to TRBD1. With 4 bases clipped from V and 1 base from J, the junction kept 3 bases outside the gene matches. Germline CDR1 SQVTM, CDR2 ANQGSEA. The CDR3 totals 13 residues. The CDR3 nucleotides read TGCAGCGTTGCGGAGGGGGCGAACACTGAAGCTTTCTTT. It yields the protein CSVAEGANTEAFF.

A few counts support this clonotype. This chain joins TRBV28 and TRBJ2-1; TRBD2 might be the D (6 bases). The germline V gene encodes CDR1 MDHEN and CDR2 SYDVKM. V lost 4 bases, J lost 4 bases, and 17 bases lay in between. The CDR3 covers 16 residues. The chain's CDR3 is CASSSPAGRGYNEQFF. The CDR3 nucleotides read TGTGCCAGCAGTTCCCCGGCGGGGAGAGGGTACAATGAGCAGTTCTTC.

This clonotype was observed at least ten times. The chain combines TRBV2 with TRBJ2-2; 8 bases align to TRBD2. There are 13 residues in the CDR3. J lost 1 base, V lost 8 bases, and 0 bases had no gene match. Per the germline V gene, CDR1 is SNHLY and CDR2 is FYNNEI. The CDR3 reads CASGTRNTGELFF. Here the CDR3 DNA reads TGTGCCAGCGGGACTAGGAACACCGGGGAGCTGTTTTTT.

The table lists this clonotype with a few counts. V and J are TRBV7-2 and TRBJ2-1; 8 positions agree with TRBD2. The CDR3 is 17 residues long. J lost 2 bases, V lost 1 base, and 7 bases had no gene match. From germline, CDR1 is SGHTA and CDR2 FQGNSA. The CDR3 bases are TGTGCCAGCAGCTTAGGTGTCGGACTAGCAACCTACAATGAGCAGTTCTTC. It yields the protein CASSLGVGLATYNEQFF.

This chain connects TRBV27 to TRBJ1-5; D unclear. Trimming shortened V by 0 bases and J by 4 bases, and 13 bases separated the two germline ends. This CDR3 spans 16 amino acids. Per the germline V gene, CDR1 is MNHEY and CDR2 is SMNVEV (reference sequence). The CDR3 coding sequence is TGTGCCAGCAGTTTATCGTATTGGCCGGTTAATCAGCCCCAGCATTTT. This sequence encodes CASSLSYWPVNQPQHF.

This clonotype was seen many times. This rearrangement joins TRBV14 to TRBJ1-1; TRBD1 aligns across 9 bases. After removal of 4 bases from V and 1 base from J, the junction contained 10 bases not matched to a gene. The germline CDR1 and CDR2 sequences are SGHDN and FVKESK. This CDR3 region has 17 residues. CDR3 region: CASSLRNRGRQNTEAFF. CDR3 coding DNA: TGTGCCAGCAGCCTAAGAAACAGGGGGCGTCAGAACACTGAAGCTTTCTTT.

The rearrangement joins TRBV7-8 to TRBJ2-2; 8 bases match TRBD1. Germline lookup yields CDR1 SGHVS and CDR2 FQNEAQ. The CDR3 runs 17 residues. With 1 base clipped from V and 1 base from J, the junction kept 5 bases outside the gene matches. The CDR3 is CASSLVAGGKNTGELFF. CDR3 nucleotide sequence: TGTGCCAGCAGCTTAGTCGCAGGGGGCAAGAACACCGGGGAGCTGTTTTTT.

The table lists this clonotype with many counts. The chain couples TRBV27 to TRBJ2-7; 14 bases match TRBD2. The CDR3 consists of 14 residues. The V segment lost 5 bases and the J segment 6 bases; nucleotides outside the gene matches: 3. The germline V gene encodes CDR1 MNHEY and CDR2 SMNVEV (reference sequence). In nucleotides, the CDR3 is TGTGCCAGCAGTAAGACTAGCGGGAGGGCCGAGCAGTACTTC. Its translation is CASSKTSGRAEQYF.

The rearrangement uses TRBV3-1 and TRBJ2-7; D gene ambiguous. Germline loops: CDR1 LGHDT, CDR2 YNNKEL (reference sequence). Trimming pared 0 bases from V and 2 bases from J, leaving 11 bases between. The CDR3 has 15 amino acids. The chain's CDR3 is CASSQEIYGTYEQYF. CDR3 in DNA: TGTGCCAGCAGCCAAGAGATCTACGGAACCTACGAGCAGTACTTC.

The rearrangement uses TRBV5-1 and TRBJ2-7, with TRBD1 matching 10 bases. Trimming cost V 2 bases and J 4 bases; bases outside gene matches: 3. The CDR3 runs to 14 residues. CDR1 is SGHRS and CDR2 is YFSETQ in the germline V gene. The CDR3 region is CASSFGDRGYEQYF. For the CDR3, the DNA is TGCGCCAGCAGCTTCGGGGACAGGGGTTACGAGCAGTACTTC. The whole variable domain, filled in from reference TRBV5-1 and TRBJ2-7, reads KAGVTQTPRYLIKTRGQQVTLSCSPISGHRSVSWYQQTPGQGLQFLFEYFSETQRNKGNFPGRFSGRQFSNSRSEMNVSTLELGDSALYLCASSFGDRGYEQYFGPGTRLTVT.

In regard to this clonotype: With a much larger clone just one base away, this may be a read error. The V call is TRBV7-2, the J call TRBJ1-5, with D uncertain. In germline, CDR1 is SGHTA, CDR2 FQGNSA. This CDR3 comprises 15 residues. The V gene lost 6 bases and the J gene lost 0 bases, with 12 bases spanning the gap. The CDR3 DNA follows: TGTGCCAGCAGTTATATGGACGGTAGCAATCAGCCCCAGCATTTT. It translates to CASSYMDGSNQPQHF.

CDR3 in DNA: TGCAGTGCATGGGCTAGAAAGGGATCAAGTGAGCAGTTCTTC. It yields the protein CSAWARKGSSEQFF. The J gene is TRBJ2-1, the V gene TRBV20-1; D not certain. Germline CDR1 and CDR2: DFQATT and SNEGSKA (reference sequence). The CDR3 has 14 residues. The V end was cut by 6 bases, the J end by 9 bases, with 21 bases between.

The chain links TRBV7-2 to TRBJ2-5, with D unresolved. CDR3 length: 12 amino acids. From germline, CDR1 is SGHTA and CDR2 FQGNSA. V was cut by 1 base and J by 13 bases, with 13 bases left in between. CDR3 bases: TGTGCCAGCAGCTTAGACCGGGCCCCCTGGTACTTC. Residues: CASSLDRAPWYF.